This T cell receptor beta chain was captured in a study of cytomegalovirus exposure and HLA in healthy donors. PCR was performed using 60 Vbeta and 13 Jbeta primers. Here immunoSEQ multiplex PCR was the method, and the copy in TCRdb shows in-frame clones only, minus some. The data contain almost 200,000 clones, around 81% of them seen just once; the ten biggest clones take up less than 2%. Overall study findings and caveats: Both high specificity and high sensitivity reportedly marked the classifier's diagnosis of cytomegalovirus status. According to the study, roughly 160 TCR beta chains were cytomegalovirus-associated. Sequencing likely generated an artifact that appeared as a cluster of highly shared sequence variants.

Trimming at V came to 2 bases and at J to 0 bases, leaving 4 bases not matched to a gene. Germline V gene sequence: CDR1 SGHNT, CDR2 YYREEE (reference sequence). The CDR3 contains 15 residues. About this clone: Antigen unknown.

This clonotype was obtained from a man aged 25-45 years in good health and CMV-seronegative. The sequencing sample was made of PBMCs. The chain combines TRBV5-4 with TRBJ2-7; 8 nucleotides agree with TRBD1. DNA for the CDR3: TGTGCCAGCAGCTTTCAGGGGGCGGCCTCCTACGAGCAGTACTTC. Amino acid sequence: CASSFQGAASYEQYF.